This TCR beta chain originates from a study of blood T cell repertoires in COVID-19 (dated by TCRdb to between 2020 and 2021). For context, the study as a whole: Samples covering the acute and convalescent phases of COVID-19 were provided by collaborators in the United States, Italy and Spain. The material from the prospective study consisted of cDNA or gDNA derived from T cells, B-cell-depleted T cells, or PBMCs. Deeply sampled blood TCRbeta repertoires from subjects exposed to, actively infected with, or recovered from COVID-19 were included in the dataset. The repertoires were released in a freely available public database intended as a resource for research on the immune response to SARS-CoV-2. Samples were obtained from the ongoing ImmuneRACE study (first 160 participants) and from roughly 1,300 subjects provided by 6 global collaborators. A de-identified subject ID, COVID-19 status, age in years and sex were almost always included in the sample metadata. Where HLA class I and class II types were available, the types were taken from metadata supplied by the sample provider, not from assay-based typing. The research as a whole found: How much clinical and demographic metadata was included differed by source and by participant, and the metadata was provided uncurated.

The collaborating institutions used their own protocols to collect whole blood in K2EDTA tubes. For TCRbeta analysis, collaborators shipped samples in one of three forms: frozen whole blood, isolated PBMCs, or DNA extracted from either of those sample types. Details on this clone: The specificity of this receptor is unknown. Qualities for individual bases were not recorded, and no much larger clone is one base off.

TCRbeta CDR3 regions were amplified from genomic DNA by means of the immunoSEQ Assay, a bias-controlled multiplex PCR. On the study's bioinformatics: Nucleated cell counts per sample were estimated from amplification of reference gene primers within the assay. To quantify the absolute abundance of each unique TCRbeta CDR3 rearrangement, sequence reads were collapsed and filtered. Productive Simpson clonality was computed per sample as the square root of Simpson's diversity index over productive rearrangements. The clones in this table, taken by TCRdb from immuneACCESS, are in-frame only. Not every clone is retained; where verified, under half of the shortfall comes from an unresolved V gene, and the cause of the rest is unknown. That table furnishes V, J and clone size, whereas the DNA furnished D and trimming. The sample includes roughly 330,000 clones, with approximately 87% observed a single time. 3.5% to 4.5% of the sample is held by the ten biggest clonotypes.

The CDR3 has 17 amino acids, counting the end cysteine and phenylalanine. Here the CDR3 DNA is all that survives: 51 bases in frame from base 1. The germline V gene specifies MNHEY as CDR1 and SVGEGT as CDR2. For this chain, trimming is 0 bases at the V end and 1 base at the J end, and the number of junction bases without a gene match is 6. Sequencing used peripheral blood. This receptor chain uses TRBV6-2 or TRBV6-3 and TRBJ2-4, and TRBD2 matches 7 of the central bases. This receptor was identified in a woman aged 50 to 60 with active or convalescent COVID-19. The DNA reads TGTGCCAGCAGTTACTCGGGACTATCACTGGCCAAAAACATTCAGTACTTC. It translates as CASSYSGLSLAKNIQYF.